What follows is one T cell receptor (beta chain) and its context. Its antigen is not identified. All of the isolated RNA was reverse transcribed, so expressed TCRB transcripts were sequenced. About 3.5 million reads, on average, came from each naive, central memory and regulatory T cell sample. Profiled with immunoSEQ multiplex PCR; TCRdb holds only in-frame clones, not every one. Among some 330,000 clones listed, around 12% were seen once. The data were obtained in a study of beta chain features in type 1 diabetes. Broader study findings: The analysis here could not establish whether HLA type shapes TCRB rearrangement. Fewer insertions but more deletions were seen at VDJ junctions in type 1 diabetes patients. A moderate, significant TCRB CDR3 shortening appeared in type 1 diabetes across four CD4+ subsets.

Germline loops: CDR1 SSHAT, CDR2 FNYEAQ (reference sequence). Trimming cost V 4 bases and J 5 bases, with 14 bases left between them. The CDR3 sequence is 14 residues long. This receptor was obtained from a woman aged 18-30 years with type 1 diabetes. J is TRBJ2-5 and V is TRBV7-7; TRBD1 might be the D (6 bases). Material: naive CD4+ T cells from blood. CDR3 in amino acids: CASSSTGSKETQYF. CDR3 nucleotides: TGTGCCAGCAGCTCTACAGGGTCCAAGGAGACCCAGTACTTC.